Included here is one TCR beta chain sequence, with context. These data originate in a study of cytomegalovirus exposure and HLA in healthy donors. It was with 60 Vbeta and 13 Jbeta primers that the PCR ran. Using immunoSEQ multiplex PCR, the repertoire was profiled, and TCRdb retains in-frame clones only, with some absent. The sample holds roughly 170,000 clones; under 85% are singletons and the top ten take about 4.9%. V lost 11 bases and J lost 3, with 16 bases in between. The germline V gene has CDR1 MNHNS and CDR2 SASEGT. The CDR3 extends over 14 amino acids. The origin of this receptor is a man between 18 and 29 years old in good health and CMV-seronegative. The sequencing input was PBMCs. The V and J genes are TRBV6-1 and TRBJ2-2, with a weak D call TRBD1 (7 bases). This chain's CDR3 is CAVSQGGDTGELFF. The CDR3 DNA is TGTGCCGTCTCGCAGGGGGGTGACACCGGGGAGCTGTTTTTT.